The rows below give T cell receptor beta chains drawn from one sample of a study of beta chain features in type 1 diabetes. Repertoires were generated with immunoSEQ multiplex PCR, while TCRdb's copy carries only in-frame clones and drops some. The table includes hundreds of thousands of clones, about 63% detected once. The sample consisted of naive CD4+ T cells from blood. These TCRs come from a man under 40 in good health. CDR3s include the opening cysteine and the closing phenylalanine or tryptophan. Each record gives: clone size, V gene, D gene, J gene, CDR3 DNA, CDR3 protein. The D gene is left open where the match is weak. Size is omitted from some rows. Given values are once, few, many or a class for expanded clones.

-,TRBV28,-,TRBJ2-7,TGTGCCAGCAGTTTGCGGCCTTACGAGCAGTACTTC,CASSLRPYEQYF
-,TRBV30,TRBD2,TRBJ2-5,TGTGCCTGGTGGGACTCGGGTGGACTAGCGGTCCAAGAGACCCAGTACTTC,CAWWDSGGLAVQETQYF
-,TRBV29-1,-,TRBJ1-1,TGCAGCGCGGGACGGATGAACACTGAAGCTTTCTTT,CSAGRMNTEAFF
-,TRBV10-3,TRBD1,TRBJ2-1,TGTGCCATCAGTCAACAGGGGGATAATGAGCAGTTCTTC,CAISQQGDNEQFF
-,TRBV7-9,TRBD2,TRBJ2-7,TGTGCCAGCAGCCCGGGGGGCTCCTACGAGCAGTACTTC,CASSPGGSYEQYF
once,TRBV30,-,TRBJ1-2,TGTGCCTGGAGTGTACCATATACAGGGCCCCTCCGGGGCTACACCTTC,CAWSVPYTGPLRGYTF
-,TRBV30,-,TRBJ2-6,TGTGCCTGGAGTGGGGTGTACTCTGGGGCCAACGTCCTGACTTTC,CAWSGVYSGANVLTF
-,TRBV10-3,-,TRBJ2-1,TGTGCCACCACCTTGGACAGTTACAATGAGCAGTTCTTC,CATTLDSYNEQFF
few,TRBV30,TRBD1,TRBJ1-2,TGTGCCTGGAGTGTTCCAGGGGGAACCTTACCCTATGGCTACACCTTC,CAWSVPGGTLPYGYTF
-,TRBV6-1,-,TRBJ2-3,TGTGCCAGCAGTGAGGGTGGGCCCCTCGGTACGCAGTATTTT,CASSEGGPLGTQYF
-,TRBV29-1,TRBD1,TRBJ2-2,TGCAGCGCGGGGACAGGGGGCACCGGGGAGCTGTTTTTT,CSAGTGGTGELFF
-,TRBV30,TRBD1,TRBJ2-7,TGTGCCGGGTCCGACAGGGAACACGAGCAGTACTTC,CAGSDREHEQYF
-,TRBV11-2,TRBD1,TRBJ2-2,TGTGCCAGCAGCTCGGGACAGAAAAACACCGGGGAGCTGTTTTTT,CASSSGQKNTGELFF
-,TRBV7-2,-,TRBJ2-7,TGTGCCAGCAGCCCCCCGGGACCGAGCTCCTACGAGCAGTACTTC,CASSPPGPSSYEQYF
-,TRBV7-9,-,TRBJ2-5,TGTGCCAGCAGCTTGGCAGGCGCCAGTGAGACCCAGTACTTC,CASSLAGASETQYF
-,TRBV30,-,TRBJ1-1,TGTGCCTGGGACCTGAACACTGAAGCTTTCTTT,CAWDLNTEAFF
-,TRBV29-1,-,TRBJ2-3,TGCAGCGTTGAAAGGGGGATTGGGACAGATACGCAGTATTTT,CSVERGIGTDTQYF
-,TRBV7-9,-,TRBJ1-5,TGTGCCAGCAGCTTAGCGGGGGTTTGGGATCAGCCCCAGCATTTT,CASSLAGVWDQPQHF
once,TRBV21-1,-,TRBJ2-5,TGTGCCAGCGGCCCGGGGGGCGCTAGCGGGACTCAAGAGACCCAGTACTTC,CASGPGGASGTQETQYF
-,TRBV9,-,TRBJ2-6,TGTGCCAGCACCCGGGCTGGGGCCAACGTCCTGACTTTC,CASTRAGANVLTF